Listed below are T cell receptor beta chains from one sample, sequenced in a study of beta chain features in type 1 diabetes. TCRdb's copy holds only in-frame clones and misses some; the assay was immunoSEQ multiplex PCR. This table has some 660,000 clones, roughly an eighth appearing once. Material for sequencing was naive CD4+ T cells from blood. Receptors were obtained from a man aged 18-30 years with type 1 diabetes. Both conserved end residues are part of each CDR3. The D gene is left open where the match is weak. The listing skips clone size in some rows; elsewhere it reads once, few, many or a size class.

d_call j_call v_call clone_size cdr3_nt cdr3_aa
. TRBJ1-2 TRBV15 . TGTGCCACCAGCAGAGATCGGGGGCCCACTGCTAGGGGCTACACCTTC CATSRDRGPTARGYTF
. TRBJ2-6 TRBV6-5 . TGTGCCAGCAGGAGAGGGACTTACGGGGCCAACGTCCTGACTTTC CASRRGTYGANVLTF
. TRBJ1-2 TRBV7-9 few TGTGCCAGCAGCCAGGACGCGACTAACTATGGCTACACCTTC CASSQDATNYGYTF
. TRBJ2-7 TRBV28 few TGTGCCAGCAGTCCCGGGAGTGCCGGGGACTCCTACGAGCAGTACTTC CASSPGSAGDSYEQYF
. TRBJ2-2 TRBV7-9 . TGTGCCAGCAGCTTAGCGGCAGCGACGAGGCTGTTTTTT CASSLAAATRLFF
TRBD1 TRBJ1-5 TRBV6-1 . TGTGCCAGCAGTGAGGGACAGGGGGCAGGCAATCAGCCCCAGCATTTT CASSEGQGAGNQPQHF
TRBD1 TRBJ1-1 TRBV10-3 few TGTGCCATCAGGGGATCGGACAGGGGGGACACTGAAGCTTTCTTT CAIRGSDRGDTEAFF
TRBD1 TRBJ1-4 TRBV4-1 . TGCGCCAGCAGCCACTATGGGACAGAGAATGAAAAACTGTTTTTT CASSHYGTENEKLFF
. TRBJ2-5 TRBV2 . TGTGCCAGCAGTGAACAGGGGGGTACGAAAGAGACCCAGTACTTC CASSEQGGTKETQYF
. TRBJ2-1 TRBV29-1 . TGCAGCGTTGAAGATCTAAAGATTTTGTCTAGATCAGCAACTGAGCAGTTCTTC CSVEDLKILSRSATEQFF
TRBD2 TRBJ2-5 TRBV7-9 . TGTGCCAGCAGCTTAGCGCGGGAGCGAGAGACCCAGTACTTC CASSLARERETQYF
. TRBJ2-5 TRBV5-8 . TGTGCCAGCAGCTTTGCAGGGAGGCAAGAGACCCAGTACTTC CASSFAGRQETQYF
TRBD2 TRBJ2-7 TRBV6-5 . TGTGCCAGCAGGCCACCCCTAGCGGGAGAAGGCGAGCAGTACTTC CASRPPLAGEGEQYF
TRBD2 TRBJ2-7 TRBV7-2 . TGTGCCAGCAGCTTCGGGACTAGCGGGAGTAGGGGCTACGAGCAGTACTTC CASSFGTSGSRGYEQYF
. TRBJ1-1 TRBV18 few TGTGCCAGCTCAACGTGGAACACTGAAGCTTTCTTT CASSTWNTEAFF
. TRBJ2-3 TRBV13 few TGTGCCAGCAGCTCGGGGGCGGGGACAGATACGCAGTATTTT CASSSGAGTDTQYF
. TRBJ2-5 TRBV6-5 . TGTGCCGTGGCCCGCACTAGCCCGCAAGAGACCCAGTACTTC CAVARTSPQETQYF
TRBD2 TRBJ2-7 TRBV7-2 few TGTGCCAGCAGCTTAGTTAGCGGGAGGGGGTCCTACGAGCAGTACTTC CASSLVSGRGSYEQYF
TRBD1 TRBJ1-5 TRBV9 . TGTGCCAGCAGCGTAGGGGACAGGGGGCTTAGTCAGCCCCAGCATTTT CASSVGDRGLSQPQHF
. TRBJ2-7 TRBV28 . TGTGCCAGCAGTTTGGGCGGGGGCGTCTCCTACGAGCAGTACTTC CASSLGGGVSYEQYF
. TRBJ2-1 TRBV7-3 few TGTGCCAGCAGCTTAACGGGGGGCTACTCCTACAATGAGCAGTTCTTC CASSLTGGYSYNEQFF
. TRBJ1-1 TRBV6-5 . TGTGCCAGCAGTTACTCGGAAAGGTCCACTGAAGCTTTCTTT CASSYSERSTEAFF
. TRBJ1-5 TRBV5-1 . TGCGCCAGCAGCAGAGGACCGAATAGCAATCAGCCCCAGCATTTT CASSRGPNSNQPQHF
. TRBJ2-7 TRBV20-1 . TGCAGTGCAGGAAGCGGATACGAGCAGTACTTC CSAGSGYEQYF
. TRBJ2-5 TRBV7-2 . TGTGCCAGCAGCTTTGGCAGGGGCCAAGAGACCCAGTACTTC CASSFGRGQETQYF
. TRBJ2-1 TRBV9 . TGTGCCAGCAGCCGTACCTTAACCTCCTACAATGAGCAGTTCTTC CASSRTLTSYNEQFF
TRBD1 TRBJ2-5 TRBV7-9 . TGTGCCAGCAGCGGGTGGACAGGTCCTCAAGAGACCCAGTACTTC CASSGWTGPQETQYF
TRBD1 TRBJ2-3 TRBV7-7 . TGTGCTAGCAGCCTGGGACAGTCCACAGATACGCAGTATTTT CASSLGQSTDTQYF
. TRBJ1-1 TRBV29-1 . TGCAGCGGGGGGCAGGGGCGGACGGAAGCTTTCTTT CSGGQGRTEAFF
. TRBJ2-1 TRBV10-3 few TGTGCCATCAGACAGACAGAAAGCTCCTACAATGAGCAGTTCTTC CAIRQTESSYNEQFF
. TRBJ2-3 TRBV4-2 . TGTGCCAGCAGGGCCAAGGGCGGAGATACGCAGTATTTT CASRAKGGDTQYF
TRBD1 TRBJ2-6 TRBV2 few TGTGCCAGGAGACAGGGGTCTGGGGCCAACGTCCTGACTTTC CARRQGSGANVLTF
TRBD2 TRBJ2-7 TRBV5-4 few TGTGCCAGCAGCTTAACGGGGCGGGAGAGATACGAGCAGTACTTC CASSLTGRERYEQYF
. TRBJ2-4 TRBV5-6 . TGTGCCAGCGAAGGAGGGGGAAACATTCAGTACTTC CASEGGGNIQYF
. TRBJ2-7 TRBV7-3 few TGTGCCAGCAGCTTAACGCGCCGGGACGAGCAGTACTTC CASSLTRRDEQYF
. TRBJ1-4 TRBV27 . TGTGCCAGCAGCGCCCGGGGATACGAAAAACTGTTTTTT CASSARGYEKLFF
. TRBJ1-5 TRBV28 . TGTGCCAGCAGTACGATACCCAGGCAGCCCCAGCATTTT CASSTIPRQPQHF
. TRBJ1-2 TRBV4-1 few TGCGCCAGCAGCCAGAGCGACAGTTTAATTGGCTACACCTTC CASSQSDSLIGYTF
TRBD1 TRBJ2-7 TRBV6-5 . TGTGCCAGCAGTTACTCATATGGGACAGGGCTGTACGAGCAGTACTTC CASSYSYGTGLYEQYF
. TRBJ2-3 TRBV7-2 . TGTGCCAGCAGCTTAGCATCCAACACAGATACGCAGTATTTT CASSLASNTDTQYF
. TRBJ1-1 TRBV5-1 . TGCGCCAGCAGCTTGGGAGGGAGTACTGAAGCTTTCTTT CASSLGGSTEAFF
. TRBJ1-3 TRBV5-6 . TGTGCCAGTGCCCAGGGTAACTCTGGAAACACCATATATTTT CASAQGNSGNTIYF
. TRBJ1-3 TRBV21-1 many TGTGCCAGCAGACCGGCTGTCTCTGGAAACACCATATATTTT CASRPAVSGNTIYF
. TRBJ1-3 TRBV6-1 few TGTGCCAGCAGAAATACGGGACTAAGAAACACCATATATTTT CASRNTGLRNTIYF
. TRBJ2-5 TRBV18 few TGTGCCAGCTCCCCCCGTGGCACCCAAGAGACCCAGTACTTC CASSPRGTQETQYF
. TRBJ1-1 TRBV9 few TGTGCCAGCAGCGCGGTCGTAGCGGGTAACACTGAAGCTTTCTTT CASSAVVAGNTEAFF
. TRBJ1-5 TRBV6-5 few TGTGCCAGTAAAAAGGGGCAGGGCAATCAGCCCCAGCATTTT CASKKGQGNQPQHF
. TRBJ2-2 TRBV5-1 few TGCGCCAGCAGTGGACAAAGCACCGGGGAGCTGTTTTTT CASSGQSTGELFF
TRBD1 TRBJ2-5 TRBV5-1 few TGCGCCAGCAGCCTATCTAGGACAGGGGGCGGTTCGGAGACCCAGTACTTC CASSLSRTGGGSETQYF
TRBD2 TRBJ2-5 TRBV10-3 . TGTGCCACCCATGCCCTAGCGGGGGCAGAGACCCAGTACTTC CATHALAGAETQYF
TRBD1 TRBJ2-6 TRBV4-3 . TGCGCCAGCAGCCAAGTCGGCACGGTGACAGGGGTAACCGGGGCCAACGTCCTGACTTTC CASSQVGTVTGVTGANVLTF
. TRBJ1-3 TRBV6-6 few TGTGCCAGCAGTTACGGAGGGCAGGACTCTGGAAACACCATATATTTT CASSYGGQDSGNTIYF
. TRBJ2-5 TRBV5-1 . TGCGCCAGCAGTAAGACAGTACAAGAGACCCAGTACTTC CASSKTVQETQYF
TRBD1 TRBJ2-7 TRBV6-5 . TGTGCCAGCACAGGGGGCCCCTACGAGCAGTACTTC CASTGGPYEQYF
. TRBJ2-7 TRBV5-1 few TGCGCCAGCAGCCCCCTGGGTCGAGACTCCTACGAGCAGTACTTC CASSPLGRDSYEQYF
. TRBJ2-3 TRBV19 few TGTGCCAGTAGTAGGAAGAGTCTAACAGGGACGGATACGCAGTATTTT CASSRKSLTGTDTQYF
. TRBJ2-6 TRBV10-3 few TGTGCCATCAGTGACACAGGCTCTGGGGCCAACGTCCTGACTTTC CAISDTGSGANVLTF
. TRBJ2-3 TRBV5-1 . TGCGCCAGCAGCTTGGGGAGACCTAAGGATACGCAGTATTTT CASSLGRPKDTQYF